One and the same sample provided the 26 T cell receptor beta chains below, sequenced in a study of control samples from healthy donors and cancer patients. TCRdb's table, derived via immunoSEQ multiplex PCR, lists solely in-frame clones and lacks some. The sample lists roughly 83,000 clones; around 80% were seen once. Sample: blood. These TCRs come from a woman in her fifties or sixties in good health.

This clone was observed once. V and J are TRBV6-5 and TRBJ1-1, with D maybe TRBD1 (5 bases). Between the trimmed V and J ends, which lost 3 bases and 9 bases, there was a span of 17 bases. The CDR3 covers 14 residues. Germline CDR1 and CDR2: MNHEY and SVGAGI. The CDR3 region is CASSYKGFAGKAFF. CDR3 nucleotide sequence: TGTGCCAGCAGTTATAAAGGTTTCGCAGGGAAAGCTTTCTTT.

The CDR3 coding sequence is TGTGCCAGCTCAATGACTAGCGGGGCAAGTAGCCAGTACTTC. Translating gives CASSMTSGASSQYF. The V gene is TRBV18, the J gene TRBJ2-5; 11 bases are shared with TRBD2. This CDR3 region has 14 residues. Germline assignment: CDR1 KGHSH and CDR2 LQKENI. Trimming took 5 bases from V and 10 from J; bases not matched to a gene: 9.

The chain has TRBV28 and TRBJ2-1, with 8 bases that match TRBD1. Unmatched junction bases numbered 4, after V lost 10 bases and J lost 2 bases. This CDR3 comprises 13 residues. Germline V gene data show CDR1 as MDHEN and CDR2 as SYDVKM. CDR3 in DNA: TGTGCCACGCCAGGGGGCACCTACAATGAGCAGTTCTTC. It is translated as CATPGGTYNEQFF.

The chain combines TRBV19 with TRBJ2-2; D assignment may be TRBD1 or TRBD2 (6 bases each). CDR1 is LNHDA, CDR2 SQIVND, per germline (reference sequence). V lost 9 bases to trimming and J lost 4 bases, with 15 bases between them. The CDR3 runs to 14 residues. CDR3 sequence: CASRKGGGTGELFF. For the CDR3, the DNA is TGTGCCAGCCGAAAAGGAGGGGGCACCGGGGAGCTGTTTTTT.

The count of this clone is one. The CDR3 sequence is CASSAGTASTDTQYF. CDR3 bases: TGTGCCAGCAGCGCTGGGACAGCTAGCACAGATACGCAGTATTTT. This chain connects TRBV2 to TRBJ2-3, with 7 bases fitting TRBD1. The V gene end was trimmed by 6 bases and the J gene end by 0 bases; junction bases not matched to a gene: 6. The germline V gene has CDR1 SNHLY and CDR2 FYNNEI. This CDR3 is built from 15 residues.

V is TRBV6-2 or TRBV6-3 and J is TRBJ2-1; D is perhaps TRBD1 (6 bases). V lost 4 bases and J lost 7, with 11 bases in between. Germline V gene sequence: CDR1 MNHEY, CDR2 SVGEGT. The CDR3 contains 13 residues. CDR3 amino acids: CASSFSGVNEQFF. CDR3 in DNA: TGTGCCAGCAGTTTTTCAGGGGTAAATGAGCAGTTCTTC.

V is TRBV28 and J is TRBJ2-7, with D maybe TRBD1 (5 bases). The germline V gene has CDR1 MDHEN and CDR2 SYDVKM. The CDR3 runs 14 residues. The V and J ends lost 3 bases and 2 bases respectively, with 11 bases between them. CDR3 residues: CASSLGQGPYEQYF. CDR3 sequence (DNA): TGTGCCAGCAGTTTGGGGCAGGGTCCCTACGAGCAGTACTTC.

The chain employs TRBV7-2 and TRBJ2-1; D is uncertain. Trimming removed 3 bases at V and 10 bases at J, with 10 bases between. The CDR3 runs 12 residues. Germline CDR1 SGHTA, CDR2 FQGNSA. The CDR3 DNA reads TGTGCCAGCAGCTTTTCAGTGGCCGAGCAGTTCTTC. Protein: CASSFSVAEQFF. The complete variable domain, with remaining parts taken from reference TRBV7-2 and TRBJ2-1, reads GAGVSQSPSNKVTEKGKDVELRCDPISGHTALYWYRQSLGQGLEFLIYFQGNSAPDKSGLPSDRFSAERTGGSVSTLTIQRTQQEDSAVYLCASSFSVAEQFFGPGTRLTVL.

J is TRBJ2-2 and V is TRBV5-5, with no clear D. The CDR3 contains 16 residues. V was clipped by 4 bases and J by 2 bases, with 15 bases between them. Germline loops: CDR1 SGHKS, CDR2 YYEKEE (reference sequence). This chain's CDR3 is CASSLFWTDNTGELFF. CDR3 DNA: TGTGCCAGCAGCCTCTTTTGGACGGATAACACCGGGGAGCTGTTTTTT. The variable domain in full, with the rest retrieved from reference TRBV5-5 and TRBJ2-2, is DAGVTQSPTHLIKTRGQQVTLRCSPISGHKSVSWYQQVLGQGPQFIFQYYEKEERGRGNFPDRFSARQFPNYSSELNVNALLLGDSALYLCASSLFWTDNTGELFFGEGSRLTVL.

The CDR3 sequence is CASSPGQGGEAFF. The CDR3 nucleotides read TGCGCCAGCAGCCCGGGACAGGGCGGTGAAGCTTTCTTT. The rearrangement links TRBV5-1 to TRBJ1-1; 9 nucleotides match TRBD1. After removal of 4 bases from V and 7 bases from J, the junction contained 5 bases not matched to a gene. CDR3 size: 13 residues. CDR1 and CDR2 from the germline V gene are SGHRS and YFSETQ.

V gene TRBV6-4 combines with J gene TRBJ2-3; D not certain. The V end was cut by 2 bases, the J end by 6 bases, with 15 bases between. The CDR3 contains 15 residues. The germline CDR1 and CDR2 sequences are MRHNA and SNTAGT. CDR3 sequence reads: CASSDHSSASDTQYF. Here the CDR3 DNA reads TGTGCCAGCAGTGACCATTCATCGGCGTCCGATACGCAGTATTTT.

This sequence joins TRBV18 and TRBJ2-7; D gene unclear. The V end lost 2 bases, the J end lost 0 bases, and 8 bases lay between the germline ends. Germline CDR1 reads KGHSH; CDR2 reads LQKENI. CDR3 size: 14 residues. In nucleotides, the CDR3 is TGTGCCAGCTCACCAGGCCGGAGCTCCTACGAGCAGTACTTC. Translation gives CASSPGRSSYEQYF.

The table lists this clone with a few counts. This rearrangement joins TRBV7-8 to TRBJ2-7, with D hard to call. Trimming removed 5 bases at V and 3 bases at J, with 11 bases between. Germline assignment: CDR1 SGHVS and CDR2 FQNEAQ. This CDR3 comprises 13 residues. The CDR3 loop is CASSRRTDYEQYF. The CDR3 region has the DNA TGTGCCAGCAGCAGACGAACAGACTACGAGCAGTACTTC.

In DNA, the CDR3 is TGTGCCAGCAAGGGGGCTGTAGATGAGCAGTTCTTC. Its translation: CASKGAVDEQFF. V gene TRBV7-9 combines with J gene TRBJ2-1, with 7 positions matching TRBD1. The CDR3 runs 12 residues. V was pared by 7 bases and J by 8 bases, with 5 bases of the junction left unmatched. CDR1 and CDR2 from the germline V gene are SEHNR and FQNEAQ (reference sequence).

The chain links TRBV3-1 (or the pseudogene TRBV3-2) to TRBJ1-4; D ambiguous. Germline CDR1 and CDR2: LGHDT and YNNKEL (reference sequence). CDR3 length: 14 residues. Trimming pared 4 bases from V and 3 bases from J, leaving 9 bases between. The CDR3 loop is CASSRFGANEKLFF. CDR3 DNA sequence: TGTGCCAGCAGCCGGTTTGGGGCTAATGAAAAACTGTTTTTT.

V and J are TRBV10-2 and TRBJ1-2; D gene ambiguous. Germline V gene lookup returns CDR1 WSHSY and CDR2 SAAADI. V lost 4 bases and J 5 bases, leaving 17 bases between the germline ends. The CDR3 is 15 amino acids. The DNA for the CDR3 is TGCGCCAGCAGTGGGCCGGGGAGGATCGAATATGGCTACACCTTC. It is translated as CASSGPGRIEYGYTF.

The chain recombines TRBV18 with TRBJ2-7; the D call may be TRBD1 or TRBD2 (5 bases each). The germline CDR1 and CDR2 sequences are KGHSH and LQKENI. The ends were cut back, 0 bases at V and 2 bases at J, with 8 bases in the middle. This CDR3 comprises 14 residues. The CDR3, as DNA: TGTGCCAGCTCACCACCGGGGACGCCCTACGAGCAGTACTTC. This translates into CASSPPGTPYEQYF.

This clone was recorded once. V and J are TRBV5-1 and TRBJ1-1; 10 nucleotides line up with TRBD1. The V segment lost 4 bases and the J segment 5 bases; nucleotides outside the gene matches: 8. Germline values: CDR1 SGHRS, CDR2 YFSETQ. CDR3 size: 15 residues. CDR3 in amino acids: CASSPRQGAGTEAFF. As DNA, the CDR3 is TGCGCCAGCAGCCCACGACAGGGGGCGGGAACTGAAGCTTTCTTT. The complete variable domain, with remaining parts taken from reference TRBV5-1 and TRBJ1-1, reads KAGVTQTPRYLIKTRGQQVTLSCSPISGHRSVSWYQQTPGQGLQFLFEYFSETQRNKGNFPGRFSGRQFSNSRSEMNVSTLELGDSALYLCASSPRQGAGTEAFFGQGTRLTVV.

CDR3 nucleotides: TGTGCCAGCAGTGCGGCGGGGGCCGGGACAGATACGCAGTATTTT. Encoded protein: CASSAAGAGTDTQYF. This chain joins TRBV28 and TRBJ2-3; TRBD2 is a possible D gene (7 bases). CDR1 and CDR2 from the germline V gene are MDHEN and SYDVKM. The V gene lost 5 bases and the J gene lost 3 bases, with 15 bases spanning the gap. This CDR3 has 15 amino acids. Looking up the rest from reference TRBV28 and TRBJ2-3 gives the full variable domain: DVKVTQSSRYLVKRTGEKVFLECVQDMDHENMFWYRQDPGLGLRLIYFSYDVKMKEKGDIPEGYSVSREKKERFSLILESASTNQTSMYLCASSAAGAGTDTQYFGPGTRLTVL.

The chain links TRBV24-1 to TRBJ1-3; D gene uncertain. The V gene's germline CDR1 is KGHDR and CDR2 SFDVKD. The V end was cut by 3 bases, the J end by 4 bases, with 12 bases between. The CDR3 is 15 residues long. The CDR3, as DNA: TGTGCCACCAGTGATGGTACAGCCTTGGGAAACACCATATATTTT. Residues: CATSDGTALGNTIYF.

The V and J genes are TRBV10-2 and TRBJ2-3; D is unresolved. CDR3 length equals 13 residues. Germline assignment: CDR1 WSHSY and CDR2 SAAADI. Trimming removed 6 bases at V and 0 bases at J, with 7 bases between. The CDR3 spells CASRTSSTDTQYF. CDR3 in DNA: TGCGCCAGCAGAACGAGTAGCACAGATACGCAGTATTTT.

V gene TRBV19 combines with J gene TRBJ1-3; D is undetermined. The V gene lost 5 bases and the J gene lost 4 bases, with 15 bases spanning the gap. The V gene's germline CDR1 is LNHDA and CDR2 SQIVND (reference sequence). The CDR3 is made up of 15 amino acids. The CDR3 DNA follows: TGTGCCAGTAGTCCCCCCGGGGATCGAGGAAACACCATATATTTT. This translates into CASSPPGDRGNTIYF. The complete variable domain, with remaining parts taken from reference TRBV19 and TRBJ1-3, reads DGGITQSPKYLFRKEGQNVTLSCEQNLNHDAMYWYRQDPGQGLRLIYYSQIVNDFQKGDIAEGYSVSREKKESFPLTVTSAQKNPTAFYLCASSPPGDRGNTIYFGEGSWLTVV.

The chain joins TRBV5-6 to TRBJ1-6; no firm D call. Per germline, CDR1 SGHDT and CDR2 YYEEEE. The CDR3 has 16 residues. V shed 0 bases and J shed 6 bases, with 13 bases lying between them. CDR3 nucleotide sequence: TGTGCCAGCAGCTTGGGGCGCCTGAACCTTAATTCACCCCTCCACTTT. Residues: CASSLGRLNLNSPLHF.

The chain uses TRBV28 and TRBJ1-1, with D perhaps matching TRBD1 (5 bases). Germline CDR1 is MDHEN and CDR2 is SYDVKM. Deletions cut 4 bases from V and 1 base from J, with 10 bases between. The CDR3 totals 14 residues. The CDR3 loop is CASSSGLPNTEAFF. CDR3 sequence (DNA): TGTGCCAGCAGTTCGGGACTCCCGAACACTGAAGCTTTCTTT.

This clone was seen more than once but under ten times. V usage is TRBV7-2 and J usage is TRBJ2-5; D is unclear. CDR1 and CDR2 (germline): SGHTA, FQGNSA. V was pared by 3 bases and J by 4 bases, with 3 bases between. The CDR3 contains 11 residues. CDR3 sequence (DNA): TGTGCCAGCAGCTTCCCAGAGACCCAGTACTTC. This encodes CASSFPETQYF.

The chain links TRBV5-1 to TRBJ1-1; D gene ambiguous. CDR1 SGHRS and CDR2 YFSETQ come from the germline V gene. The CDR3 is made up of 15 amino acids. Trimming stripped 2 bases from V and 5 bases from J, with 16 bases between. The DNA for the CDR3 is TGCGCCAGCAGCTTAACGGGAAACAGAGTTACTGAAGCTTTCTTT. Amino acid sequence: CASSLTGNRVTEAFF.